These 10 T cell receptor beta chains came from one sample sequenced in a study of CD8 T cells in ankylosing spondylitis. TCRdb reprocessed the 5' RACE reads via MiXCR and lists one record per CDR3 protein. The sample gives roughly 250,000 distinct CDR3 sequences, 8.6% of which show up once; around 6.8% is in the top ten. Sequencing was performed on blood, either unsorted or a sorted T cell fraction (not recorded which). The origin of the receptors is a male donor with ankylosing spondylitis or in good health (not recorded which).

This clonotype was seen more than once but under ten times. The chain carries TRBV4-2 and TRBJ2-1; 10 nucleotides match TRBD1. CDR1 and CDR2 from the germline V gene are LGHNA and YNFKEQ. Trimming removed 4 bases from V and 3 bases from J; junction bases left unmatched: 6. The CDR3 is 16 residues long. CDR3 coding DNA: TGTGCCAGCAGCCCTCCGGACAGGGGGGGCTACAATGAGCAGTTCTTC. As protein: CASSPPDRGGYNEQFF.

This clonotype was counted at least ten times. The chain couples TRBV3-1 to TRBJ2-6; D call uncertain. Between the trimmed V and J ends, which lost 0 bases and 0 bases, there was a span of 6 bases. Germline V gene lookup returns CDR1 LGHDT and CDR2 YNNKEL (reference sequence). The CDR3 is 16 amino acids. CDR3 sequence: CASSQDRVSGANVLTF. CDR3 sequence (DNA): TGTGCCAGCAGCCAAGATCGAGTCTCTGGGGCCAACGTCCTGACTTTC.

This clonotype was seen ten or more times. This chain joins TRBV7-9 and TRBJ2-7, with a weak D call TRBD1 (5 bases). The CDR3 runs to 13 residues. Trimming removed 4 bases at V and 1 base at J, with 8 bases between. Germline V gene sequence: CDR1 SEHNR, CDR2 FQNEAQ (reference sequence). CDR3 residues: CASSYPGSYEQYF. CDR3 DNA sequence: TGTGCCAGCAGCTATCCAGGGTCCTACGAGCAGTACTTC.

This clonotype has a single count. The chain carries TRBV28 and TRBJ1-2; D is ambiguous. The CDR3 extends over 12 amino acids. Germline V gene lookup returns CDR1 MDHEN and CDR2 SYDVKM. Trimming left V 4 bases short and J 9 bases short, with 12 bases between. CDR3 bases: TGTGCCAGCAGTTCCTCCTTCGACAGCTACACCTTC. Translating it yields CASSSSFDSYTF.

There are a few counts of this clonotype. The rearrangement links TRBV11-2 to TRBJ2-3, with D hard to call. Germline CDR1 and CDR2: SGHAT and FQNNGV. With 1 base removed from V and 7 bases from J, the gap between germline ends came to 6 bases. The CDR3 has 12 amino acids. CDR3 region: CASSLAGHTQYF. CDR3 nucleotide sequence: TGTGCCAGCAGCTTAGCTGGGCATACGCAGTATTTT.

This clonotype was detected many times. The rearrangement links TRBV4-2 to TRBJ2-5; D possibly matches TRBD1 or TRBD2 (5 bases each). Germline-derived CDR1 and CDR2 are LGHNA and YNFKEQ. The CDR3 runs to 14 residues. Trimming pared 8 bases from V and 1 base from J, leaving 14 bases between. DNA for the CDR3: TGTGCCAGCCTACCCGGTGGGGGCCAAGAGACCCAGTACTTC. Translation gives CASLPGGGQETQYF.

Ten or more counts support this clonotype. V and J are TRBV7-2 and TRBJ1-1; D is unclear. Trimming left V 3 bases short and J 1 base short, with 9 bases between. The V gene's germline CDR1 is SGHTA and CDR2 FQGNSA. The CDR3 sequence is 14 residues long. CDR3 loop: CASSLALPNTEAFF. Written as DNA, the CDR3 is TGTGCCAGCAGCTTGGCCCTACCGAACACTGAAGCTTTCTTT.

This clonotype was found many times. The gene calls are TRBV6-2 or TRBV6-3 and TRBJ1-1; possible D gene TRBD1, 6 bases. This CDR3 is 14 amino acids long. CDR1 and CDR2 (germline): MNHEY, SVGEGT. Trimming shortened V by 7 bases and J by 1 base, and 13 bases separated the two germline ends. The CDR3 region has the DNA TGTGCCAGCACCCTGACAGGCGGGAACACTGAAGCTTTCTTT. This gives the protein CASTLTGGNTEAFF.

The chain links TRBV15 to TRBJ2-5; perhaps D is TRBD1 or TRBD2 (5 bases each). The ends were cut back, 1 base at V and 5 bases at J, with 11 bases in the middle. This CDR3 has 14 amino acids. Germline CDR1 and CDR2: LNHNV and YYDKDF (reference sequence). CDR3 sequence: CATSRGGEQETQYF. The CDR3, as DNA: TGTGCCACCAGCAGAGGAGGGGAGCAGGAGACCCAGTACTTC.

This clonotype has ten or more counts. The J gene is TRBJ2-1, the V gene TRBV6-4; tentative D call: TRBD1 (5 bases). CDR1 MRHNA and CDR2 SNTAGT come from the germline V gene. V dropped 0 bases and J dropped 5 bases, with 11 bases sitting between them. The CDR3 runs 15 residues. The CDR3 nucleotides read TGTGCCAGCAGTGACTCGATGCAGGGCAACAATGAGCAGTTCTTC. Its protein is CASSDSMQGNNEQFF.